In this sample, the clone carrying this T cell receptor (beta chain) turned up a few times. The antigen is unknown. This sample was included in a study of cytomegalovirus exposure and HLA in healthy donors. Study overall: Within the Caucasian-associated ancestry cluster were around four fifths of the 398 genotyped donors. Findings of the study overall: Researchers counted approximately 160 TCR beta chains as cytomegalovirus-associated.

The CDR3 runs 16 residues. Per the germline V gene, CDR1 is SGHDT and CDR2 is YYEEEE. V lost 2 bases and J lost 4; bases outside the gene matches: 4. Primers included in the PCR were 60 Vbeta and 13 Jbeta primers. The table came from immunoSEQ multiplex PCR; TCRdb's copy has only in-frame clones and leaves some out. Of about 94,000 clones listed, just under 80% are singletons. The chain combines TRBV5-6 with TRBJ2-3, with 13 bases identical to TRBD2. This TCR came from a woman in her 40s in good health and CMV-seronegative. Specimen: PBMCs. The CDR3 DNA reads as TGTGCCAGCAGCTTTAGGACTAGCGGGGGCCCAGATACGCAGTATTTT. Its protein product is CASSFRTSGGPDTQYF.